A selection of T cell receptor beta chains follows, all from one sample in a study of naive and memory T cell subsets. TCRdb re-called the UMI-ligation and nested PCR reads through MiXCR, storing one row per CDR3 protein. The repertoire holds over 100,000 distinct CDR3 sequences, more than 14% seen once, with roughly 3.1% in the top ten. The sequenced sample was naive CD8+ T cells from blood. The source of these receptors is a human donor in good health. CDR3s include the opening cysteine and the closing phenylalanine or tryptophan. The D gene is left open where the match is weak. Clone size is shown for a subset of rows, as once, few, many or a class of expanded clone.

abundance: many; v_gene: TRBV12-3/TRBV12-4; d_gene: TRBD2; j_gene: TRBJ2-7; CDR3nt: TGTGCCAGCAGTACCCGAATTAGCGGGGGGCCCTTCCCCTACGAGCAGTACTTC; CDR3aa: CASSTRISGGPFPYEQYF
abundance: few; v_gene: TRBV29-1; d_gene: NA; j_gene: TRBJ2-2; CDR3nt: TGCAGCCCGCGGAGGTTGAACACCGGGGAGCTGTTTTTT; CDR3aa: CSPRRLNTGELFF
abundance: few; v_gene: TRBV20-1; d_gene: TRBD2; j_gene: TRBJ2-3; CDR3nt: TGCAGTGCTAGAGAGCGGGGGGCAGATACGCAGTATTTT; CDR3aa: CSARERGADTQYF
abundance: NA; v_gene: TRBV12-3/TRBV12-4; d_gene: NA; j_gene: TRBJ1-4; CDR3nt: TGTGCCAGCAGTTTATGGAGATGGGATGAAAAACTGTTTTTT; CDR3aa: CASSLWRWDEKLFF
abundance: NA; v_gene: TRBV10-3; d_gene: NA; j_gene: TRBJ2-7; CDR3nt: TGTGCCATCAGTGACCCTGTGCAGGGGTATTTGCAAGAGCAGTACTTC; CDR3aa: CAISDPVQGYLQEQYF
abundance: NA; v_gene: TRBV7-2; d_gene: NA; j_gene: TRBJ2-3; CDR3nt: TGTGCCAGCAGCTTAGGGGCCGTAAGCACAGATACGCAGTATTTT; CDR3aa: CASSLGAVSTDTQYF
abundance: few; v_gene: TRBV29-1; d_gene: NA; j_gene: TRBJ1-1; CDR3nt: TGCAGCGTTGAAGATGAAAACGGGGGTAGTGAAGCTTTCTTT; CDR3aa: CSVEDENGGSEAFF
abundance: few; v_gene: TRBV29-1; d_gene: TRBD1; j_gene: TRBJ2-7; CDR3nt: TGCAGCGTCCGATCCCGGGACAGGTACGAGCAGTACTTC; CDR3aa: CSVRSRDRYEQYF
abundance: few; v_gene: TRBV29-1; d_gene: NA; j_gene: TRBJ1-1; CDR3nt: TGCAGCGGAGAATTGAACACTGAAGCTTTCTTT; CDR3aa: CSGELNTEAFF
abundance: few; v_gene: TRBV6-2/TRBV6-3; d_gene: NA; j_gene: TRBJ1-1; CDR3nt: TGTGCCAGCAGTTACAGTATGAACACTGAAGCTTTCTTT; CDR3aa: CASSYSMNTEAFF
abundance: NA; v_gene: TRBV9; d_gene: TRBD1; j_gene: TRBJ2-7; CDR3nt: TGTGCCAGCAGCGTCGGGACAGCCCAATACGAGCAGTACTTC; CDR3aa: CASSVGTAQYEQYF
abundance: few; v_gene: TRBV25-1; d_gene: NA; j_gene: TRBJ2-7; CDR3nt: TGTGCCAGCAGTGAAGAATCTCCCTACGAGCAGTACTTC; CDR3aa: CASSEESPYEQYF
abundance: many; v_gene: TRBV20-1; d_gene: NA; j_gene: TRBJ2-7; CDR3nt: TGCAGTGCTAGAGATGGCAGCGGTAGCTACGAGCAGTACTTC; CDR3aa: CSARDGSGSYEQYF
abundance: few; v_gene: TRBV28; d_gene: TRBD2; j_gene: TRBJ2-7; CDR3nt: TGTGCCAGCAGTTTGCTGACTAGCGGGGGCAATTACGAGCAGTACTTC; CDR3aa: CASSLLTSGGNYEQYF
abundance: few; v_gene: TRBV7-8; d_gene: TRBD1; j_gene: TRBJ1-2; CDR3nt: TGTGCCAGCAGCATCGATAGGACAGGGGGCAGCTATGGCTACACCTTC; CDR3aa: CASSIDRTGGSYGYTF
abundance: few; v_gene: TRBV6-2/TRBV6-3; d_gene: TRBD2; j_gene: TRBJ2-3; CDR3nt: TGTGCCAGCAACCTCTCCCCCGGGACTAGCTCAGATACGCAGTATTTT; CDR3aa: CASNLSPGTSSDTQYF
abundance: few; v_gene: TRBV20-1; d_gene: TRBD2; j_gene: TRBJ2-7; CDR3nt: TGCAGTGCTAGGCCCGTCGCGGGAGCCTACGAGCAGTACTTC; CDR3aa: CSARPVAGAYEQYF
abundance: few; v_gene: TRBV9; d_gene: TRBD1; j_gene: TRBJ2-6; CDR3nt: TGTGCCAGCAGCGCGGGGACAGCCCCCTCTGGGGCCAACGTCCTGACTTTC; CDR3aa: CASSAGTAPSGANVLTF